This TCR beta chain was profiled in a study of shared clonotypes between healthy human individuals. Whole-study findings and limits: Inspection by rarefaction showed sorted-subset sequencing to be incomplete despite large depth.

Libraries were prepared by immunoSEQ multiplex PCR; TCRdb keeps only in-frame clonotypes and omits some of them. The sample shows 950,000 to 1,100,000 clones, roughly 75% of them seen only once. The sample holds one count of this clone. Its antigen remains unidentified. Germline V CDR1 and CDR2: SGHNT, YYREEE (reference sequence). The V end lost 3 bases, the J end lost 8 bases, and 12 bases lay between the germline ends. This CDR3 comprises 13 residues. The source of this sequence is a man aged 18 to 29 in good health. The V gene is TRBV5-4, the J gene TRBJ2-1, with D perhaps TRBD2 (5 bases). Sequenced: memory CD4+ T cells sorted from blood. Stated subset: CD45RA-negative fraction. The chain's CDR3 is CASSSPTMDEQFF. Written as DNA, the CDR3 is TGTGCCAGCAGCTCTCCGACTATGGATGAGCAGTTCTTC.